This is a list of T cell receptor beta chains from one sample in a study of T cells after yellow fever vaccination. TCRdb used MiXCR to reprocess the 5' RACE reads, holding one entry per CDR3 protein. The table lists fewer than 650,000 distinct CDR3 sequences, 21% of them singletons. This specimen consisted of PBMCs, obtained approximately 20 days after the first yellow fever vaccination. The receptor source for this set is a young man who received the YFV17D yellow fever vaccine. Each CDR3 is given without its conserved first and last residue.

CDR3aa	v_gene	j_gene
ASSLVGVLGEQF	TRBV5-6	TRBJ2-1
ASSARDRLNSPLH	TRBV9	TRBJ1-6
ASSSSDSGAPVETQY	TRBV28	TRBJ2-5
ASSNYRGFSIVTQY	TRBV27	TRBJ2-3
ASSFPGLRPPGLASNEQF	TRBV11-2	TRBJ2-1
ATGAGQIGDTEAF	TRBV12-3/TRBV12-4	TRBJ1-1
ASSVQGGATDTQY	TRBV9	TRBJ2-3
SVTGGYNQPQH	TRBV29-1	TRBJ1-5
ASSLTRAAIYEQY	TRBV27	TRBJ2-7
ASSLGLLAGRETQY	TRBV7-6	TRBJ2-5
AISEGVSGYSNQPQH	TRBV10-3	TRBJ1-5
SASPPWTSGGIISQF	TRBV20-1	TRBJ2-1
SVDNRGGRGQETQY	TRBV29-1	TRBJ2-5
SARGTSMRDTQY	TRBV20-1	TRBJ2-3
ASSWEEGTEAF	TRBV18	TRBJ1-1
ASSGHLGDEQF	TRBV7-9	TRBJ2-1
ASSPGRGGEQY	TRBV5-6	TRBJ2-7
ASSLVGGSETQY	TRBV5-1	TRBJ2-5
ASRGGFSNEQF	TRBV5-4	TRBJ2-1
SAQGYEQF	TRBV20-1	TRBJ2-1
ASSQNIAGGFNYGYT	TRBV4-3	TRBJ1-2
SAAPTSGGDNEQF	TRBV20-1	TRBJ2-1
SAREQGQGSGYT	TRBV20-1	TRBJ1-2
ASSQPHDRLQETQY	TRBV4-1	TRBJ2-5
ASSHSGSVYNEQF	TRBV14	TRBJ2-1
SARDSWTGITEAF	TRBV20-1	TRBJ1-1
ASSVEGDLMGTEAF	TRBV9	TRBJ1-1
ASSTLASDTQY	TRBV7-2	TRBJ2-3
ASSSLGKGSYNEQF	TRBV7-9	TRBJ2-1
ASSVAVGYT	TRBV2	TRBJ1-2
ASSFLHSPLH	TRBV28	TRBJ1-6
ASSLPTGNNEQF	TRBV7-9	TRBJ2-1
ASSTDRQLQPQH	TRBV6-1	TRBJ1-5
ASTILAGETNEQF	TRBV28	TRBJ2-1
ASSQAEEGAQH	TRBV3-1	TRBJ1-5
ASSSTSGTGKETQY	TRBV5-1	TRBJ2-5
SAREGAAPEAF	TRBV20-1	TRBJ1-1
ACHPRGGRKETQY	TRBV30	TRBJ2-5
ASSVLAGIQTQY	TRBV25-1	TRBJ2-5
ASSLLLYTGERF	TRBV12-3/TRBV12-4	TRBJ2-2
SAREPTGGEQY	TRBV20-1	TRBJ2-7
ASSPLRVPLQYEQY	TRBV7-3	TRBJ2-7